Below, 2 T cell receptor beta chains from the same sample are listed, as sequenced in a study of breast tumors, draining lymph nodes, adjacent tissues (TCRdb year 2016). To prepare the library, multiplex PCR was applied. The reads were generated on an Illumina HiSeq 2000. In-frame beta chains were kept once TCRdb had trimmed the public reads at Q25 with fastp and called clones with MiXCR. Rows are unified per CDR3 protein, each entry keeping the most common DNA and genes. The sample table shows about 180,000 distinct CDR3 sequences, and approximately 33% are seen once. 3.8% of the sample comes from the top ten. The lymph node samples were taken from the axillary draining lymph nodes of breast cancer patients. The sequenced sample was axillary lymph node tissue. The source of these receptors is a female donor with breast cancer. Some clones in this sample may be carry-over from other donors' samples.

As to this clonotype: Sequence at one end of the junction differs from germline and may be a read error. The CDR3 DNA reads as TGTGCCGCCAGTGAACGGACTAGCGGGAACTATGGCTACACCTTC. Protein product: CAASERTSGNYGYTF. The J gene is TRBJ1-2, the V gene TRBV24-1; D remains ambiguous. Germline CDR1 reads KGHDR; CDR2 reads SFDVKD. CDR3 length: 15 residues.

This clonotype was seen a few times. The chain couples TRBV7-2 to TRBJ1-1; a possible D gene is TRBD1 (6 bases). The CDR3 consists of 15 residues. The ends were cut back, 5 bases at V and 0 bases at J, with 13 bases in the middle. The germline V gene encodes CDR1 SGHTA and CDR2 FQGNSA. The CDR3 reads CASSPRTALNTEAFF. The DNA of the CDR3 is TGTGCCAGCAGCCCGAGGACAGCCTTGAACACTGAAGCTTTCTTT. Full variable domain (missing parts from reference TRBV7-2 and TRBJ1-1): GAGVSQSPSNKVTEKGKDVELRCDPISGHTALYWYRQSLGQGLEFLIYFQGNSAPDKSGLPSDRFSAERTGGSVSTLTIQRTQQEDSAVYLCASSPRTALNTEAFFGQGTRLTVV.